The rows below give T cell receptor beta chains drawn from one sample of a study of T cells in Graves' hyperthyroidism and ophthalmopathy. One entry per CDR3 protein results from TCRdb running MiXCR on the multiplex PCR reads. Among some 350,000 distinct CDR3 sequences listed, around 25% were seen once. Sequencing was performed on blood. These receptor sequences come from a man aged 45-65 years with Graves' hyperthyroidism. CDR3s include the opening cysteine and the closing phenylalanine or tryptophan. A D gene is named only where the DNA matches it firmly. Clone size is stated in some rows and not others, as once, few, many or a class when expanded.

V	J	D	size	DNA	CDR3
TRBV11-2	TRBJ2-3	.	many	TGTGCCAGCGCAATAAGCCCAGATACGCAGTATTTT	CASAISPDTQYF
TRBV11-3	TRBJ2-2	.	many	TGTGCCAGCAGCTTATCTGAGATCTATAGCGACGACACCGGGGAGCTGTTTTTT	CASSLSEIYSDDTGELFF
TRBV5-1	TRBJ2-5	TRBD1	.	TGCGCCAGCGTACAAACCGGGACAGGGGTAGAGACCCAGTACTTC	CASVQTGTGVETQYF
TRBV28	TRBJ1-3	.	.	TGTGCCAGCAGCTCAAACCCGAACAGGGCTGGAAACACCATATATTTT	CASSSNPNRAGNTIYF
TRBV7-9	TRBJ2-1	TRBD2	few	TGTGCCAGCAGCCTGGCCGGGAGGGCCCCTTACAATGAGCAGTTCTTC	CASSLAGRAPYNEQFF
TRBV12-3/TRBV12-4	TRBJ2-1	.	few	TGTGCCAGCCATGGGAGGAGGGGGGCTCTGTTCTTC	CASHGRRGALFF
TRBV11-2	TRBJ2-1	TRBD2	many	TGTGCCAGCAGCTTAGCGGCTAGCGGGAGCCACAGTGAGCAGTTCTTC	CASSLAASGSHSEQFF
TRBV11-2	TRBJ2-1	TRBD2	.	TGTGCCAGCAGGATAGCGGGGGGAGGATCCTACAATGAGCAGTTCTTC	CASRIAGGGSYNEQFF
TRBV12-3/TRBV12-4	TRBJ2-3	TRBD2	few	TGTGCCAGCAGTTTAATGTGGGGAGGGAGCACAGATACGCAGTATTTT	CASSLMWGGSTDTQYF
TRBV11-3	TRBJ2-2	.	few	TGTGCCAGCAGCCCGGAGACCACCGGGGAGCTGTTTTTT	CASSPETTGELFF
TRBV20-1	TRBJ2-7	.	.	TGCAGTGCTTACAGCGGAAGCGAACCCTACGAGCAGTACTTC	CSAYSGSEPYEQYF
TRBV5-1	TRBJ2-1	.	many	TGCGCCAGCAGCTTGGTTAGGACTTCTAACCGCTACAATGAGCAGTTCTTC	CASSLVRTSNRYNEQFF